The subject of this entry is one T cell receptor beta chain. This sample was included in a study of neoadjuvant anti-PD-1 for oral cavity cancer. This CDR3 comprises 14 residues. Trimming cost V 3 bases and J 5 bases; bases outside gene matches: 3. Per germline, CDR1 SGHDT and CDR2 YYEEEE. Assay used: immunoSEQ multiplex PCR; TCRdb lists only in-frame clones, some missing. The table has 20,000 to 25,000 clones, more than 35% seen once. Described time point: after neoadjuvant nivolumab, at surgical resection. This chain joins TRBV5-6 and TRBJ2-5; 11 nucleotides align to TRBD2. The sample was tumor tissue, taken after nivolumab (anti-PD-1) treatment. This TCR derives from a person aged 35-79 years with oral cavity squamous cell carcinoma. The CDR3 sequence: CASSSTSGVETQYF. The CDR3 region has the DNA TGTGCCAGCAGCTCGACTAGCGGGGTCGAGACCCAGTACTTC.